The source of this TCR beta chain is a study of T cell changes during pregnancy in multiple sclerosis. The method was immunoSEQ multiplex PCR; TCRdb's version includes in-frame clones alone and lacks a portion of them. The sample includes 100,000 or so clones, around nine tenths of them seen just once. V trimming: 2 bases; J trimming: 2 bases; junction bases outside the gene matches: 6. The V gene's germline CDR1 is SGHAT and CDR2 FQNNGV. The CDR3 consists of 16 residues. The rearrangement links TRBV11-2 to TRBJ2-7; 10 nucleotides agree with TRBD2. The receptor was derived from a female donor in good health, enrolled as a control in a pregnancy study. Material: peripheral blood, obtained in the second trimester of pregnancy. CDR3 nucleotides: TGTGCCAGCAGCTTACGGTTAGCGGGGGGAGCCTACGAGCAGTACTTC. As protein: CASSLRLAGGAYEQYF.